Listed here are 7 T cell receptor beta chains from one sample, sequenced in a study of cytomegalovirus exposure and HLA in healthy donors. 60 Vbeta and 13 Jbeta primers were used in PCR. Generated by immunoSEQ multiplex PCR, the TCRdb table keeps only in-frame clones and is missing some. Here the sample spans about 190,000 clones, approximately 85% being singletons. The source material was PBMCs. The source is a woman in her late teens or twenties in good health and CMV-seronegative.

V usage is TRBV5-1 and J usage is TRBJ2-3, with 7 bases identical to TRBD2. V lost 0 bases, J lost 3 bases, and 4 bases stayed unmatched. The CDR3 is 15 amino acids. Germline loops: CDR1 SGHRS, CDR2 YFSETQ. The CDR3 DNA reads TGCGCCAGCAGCTTGGTAGCGGGCCAGACAGATACGCAGTATTTT. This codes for CASSLVAGQTDTQYF.

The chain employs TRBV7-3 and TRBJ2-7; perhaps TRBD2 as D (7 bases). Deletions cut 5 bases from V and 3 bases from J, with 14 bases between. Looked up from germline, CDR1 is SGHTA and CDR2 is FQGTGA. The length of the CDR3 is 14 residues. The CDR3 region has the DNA TGTGCCAGCAGCATACAGGGAGGGGACTACGAGCAGTACTTC. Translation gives CASSIQGGDYEQYF.

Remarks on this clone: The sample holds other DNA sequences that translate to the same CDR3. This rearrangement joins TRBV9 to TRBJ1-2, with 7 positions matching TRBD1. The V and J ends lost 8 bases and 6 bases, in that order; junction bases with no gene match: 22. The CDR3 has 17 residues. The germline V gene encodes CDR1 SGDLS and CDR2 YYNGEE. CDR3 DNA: TGTGCCAGGTGGAGACTTTGGCGGGGCAGGGGGATCAATGGCTACACCTTC. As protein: CARWRLWRGRGINGYTF.

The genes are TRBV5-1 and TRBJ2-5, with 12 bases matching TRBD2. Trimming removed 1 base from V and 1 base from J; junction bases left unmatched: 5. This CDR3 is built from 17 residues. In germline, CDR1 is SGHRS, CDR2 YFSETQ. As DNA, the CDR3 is TGCGCCAGCAGCTTGATTCCGGGACTAGCGGGCCAAGAGACCCAGTACTTC. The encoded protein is CASSLIPGLAGQETQYF.

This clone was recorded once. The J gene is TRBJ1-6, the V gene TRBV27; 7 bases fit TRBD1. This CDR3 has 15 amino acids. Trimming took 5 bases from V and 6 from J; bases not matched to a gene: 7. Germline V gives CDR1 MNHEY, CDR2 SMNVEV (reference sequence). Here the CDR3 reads CASSLTGSINSPLHF. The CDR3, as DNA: TGTGCCAGCAGTCTGACAGGGTCCATTAATTCACCCCTCCACTTT.

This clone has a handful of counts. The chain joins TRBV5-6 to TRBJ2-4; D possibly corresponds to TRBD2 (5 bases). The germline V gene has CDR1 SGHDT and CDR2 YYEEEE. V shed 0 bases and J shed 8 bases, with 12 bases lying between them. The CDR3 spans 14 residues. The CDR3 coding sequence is TGTGCCAGCAGCTTGGCCGAGGGTTTGGACATTCAGTACTTC. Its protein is CASSLAEGLDIQYF.

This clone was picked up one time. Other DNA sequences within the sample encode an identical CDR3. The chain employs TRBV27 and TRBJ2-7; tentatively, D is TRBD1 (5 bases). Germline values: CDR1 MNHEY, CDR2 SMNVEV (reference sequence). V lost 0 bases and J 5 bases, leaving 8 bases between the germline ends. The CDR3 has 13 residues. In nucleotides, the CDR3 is TGTGCCAGCAGTTTATCGCACAGGAACGAGCAGTACTTC. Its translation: CASSLSHRNEQYF.